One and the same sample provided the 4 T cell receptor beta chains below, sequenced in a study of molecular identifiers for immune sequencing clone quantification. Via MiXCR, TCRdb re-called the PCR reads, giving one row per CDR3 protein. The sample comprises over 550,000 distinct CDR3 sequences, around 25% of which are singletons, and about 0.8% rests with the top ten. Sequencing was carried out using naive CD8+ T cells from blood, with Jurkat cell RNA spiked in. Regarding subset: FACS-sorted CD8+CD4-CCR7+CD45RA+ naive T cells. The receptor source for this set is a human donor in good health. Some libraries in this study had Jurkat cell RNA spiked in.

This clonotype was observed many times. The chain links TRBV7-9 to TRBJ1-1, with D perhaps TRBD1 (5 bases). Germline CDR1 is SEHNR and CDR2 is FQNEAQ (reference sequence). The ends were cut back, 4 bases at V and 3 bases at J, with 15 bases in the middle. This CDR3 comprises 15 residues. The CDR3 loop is CASSSPGQGYTEAFF. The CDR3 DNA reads TGTGCCAGCAGCTCCCCAGGCCAGGGTTACACTGAAGCTTTCTTT.

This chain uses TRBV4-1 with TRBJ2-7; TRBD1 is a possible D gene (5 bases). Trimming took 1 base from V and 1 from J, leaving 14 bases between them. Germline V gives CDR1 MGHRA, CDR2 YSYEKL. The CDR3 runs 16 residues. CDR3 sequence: CASSQVVRDISYEQYF. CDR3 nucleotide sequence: TGCGCCAGCAGCCAAGTCGTCAGGGATATTTCCTACGAGCAGTACTTC.

The CDR3 sequence: CASSLVELGRRGPNNEQFF. Here the CDR3 DNA reads TGTGCCAGCAGCCTAGTCGAATTGGGACGGCGAGGACCAAACAATGAGCAGTTCTTC. The chain couples TRBV21-1 to TRBJ2-1; TRBD2 is the table's D call and was not checked against the DNA. TRBV21-1 is labeled a pseudogene. This CDR3 contains 19 residues.

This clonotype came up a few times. CDR3 nucleotide sequence: TGTGCCAGTGGGACTAGGGGTTGGAATGAGCAGTTCTTC. Translating gives CASGTRGWNEQFF. This chain joins TRBV6-2 or TRBV6-3 and TRBJ2-1, with 8 nucleotides matching TRBD2. Trimming at V came to 9 bases and at J to 7 bases, leaving 8 bases not matched to a gene. This CDR3 is 13 amino acids long. Germline assignment: CDR1 MNHEY and CDR2 SVGEGT.